The 30 T cell receptor beta chains in this list originate from one sample, sequenced in a study of T cells in Graves' hyperthyroidism and ophthalmopathy. Amplification targeted TCR beta CDR3 regions from RNA transcripts. TCR CDR3 regions were first amplified by RT-PCR with HTBI primers. TCRdb ran MiXCR on the multiplex PCR reads and lists one entry per CDR3 protein. The sample gives some 360,000 distinct CDR3 sequences, around a sixth of which show up once; about a sixth is in the top ten. The sequenced sample consisted of blood. The receptors shown here come from a woman between 40 and 55 years old with Graves' ophthalmopathy.

This clonotype was picked up many times. V gene TRBV6-5 combines with J gene TRBJ2-7, with D maybe TRBD1 (6 bases). CDR1 MNHEY and CDR2 SVGAGI come from the germline V gene. The CDR3 is made up of 13 amino acids. Trimming pared 6 bases from V and 6 bases from J, leaving 15 bases between. The chain's CDR3 is CASRSNTGSEQYF. CDR3 nucleotides: TGTGCCAGCAGATCTAATACAGGGTCCGAGCAGTACTTC.

Turning to this clonotype: With a much larger clone just one base away, this may be a read error. V is TRBV5-1 and J is TRBJ2-5, with 13 bases identical to TRBD2. This CDR3 contains 16 residues. The V gene's germline CDR1 is SGHRS and CDR2 YFSETQ. CDR3 in DNA: TGCGCCAGCAGCTCGGGACTAGCGGGACCTCAAGAGACCCGGTACTTC. Protein: CASSSGLAGPQETRYF.

The gene calls are TRBV6-2 or TRBV6-3 and TRBJ2-7, with 10 bases matching TRBD2. The CDR3 runs 18 residues. J gave up 9 bases and V 0 bases, and 17 bases lay outside the gene matches. Germline loops: CDR1 MNHEY, CDR2 SVGEGT. CDR3 sequence reads: CASSYSNLGLAEPSLQYF. Here the CDR3 DNA reads TGTGCCAGCAGTTACTCGAATCTTGGACTAGCGGAACCTAGTCTGCAGTACTTC.

In this sample, this clonotype turned up a few times. The chain recombines TRBV3-1 with TRBJ1-1; tentatively, D is TRBD1 (6 bases). This CDR3 has 16 amino acids. Germline CDR1 LGHDT, CDR2 YNNKEL (reference sequence). V gave up 4 bases and J gave up 1 base, with 16 bases separating them. The CDR3 DNA is TGTGCCAGCAGCCCGACAGGCATCATCTCGAACACTGAAGCTTTCTTT. Its translation: CASSPTGIISNTEAFF. Full variable domain (rest looked up from reference TRBV3-1 and TRBJ1-1): DTAVSQTPKYLVTQMGNDKSIKCEQNLGHDTMYWYKQDSKKFLKIMFSYNNKELIINETVPNRFSPKSPDKAHLNLHINSLELGDSAVYFCASSPTGIISNTEAFFGQGTRLTVV.

J is TRBJ1-2 and V is TRBV30; maybe TRBD1 (6 bases). Trimming took 1 base from V and 8 from J, leaving 11 bases between them. This CDR3 region has 12 residues. Germline CDR1 reads GTSNPN; CDR2 reads SVGIG (reference sequence). CDR3 loop: CAWSETGPGYTF. As DNA, the CDR3 is TGTGCCTGGAGTGAAACAGGGCCCGGCTACACCTTC.

The rearrangement links TRBV19 to TRBJ2-7; either TRBD1 or TRBD2 may fit D (6 bases each). The CDR3 runs 14 residues. V was cut by 2 bases and J by 5 bases, with 13 bases left in between. Germline V gene lookup returns CDR1 LNHDA and CDR2 SQIVND (reference sequence). CDR3 DNA sequence: TGTGCCAGTAGTATAAGGGGGGACTTCAACGAGCAGTACTTC. This encodes CASSIRGDFNEQYF.

Many counts were recorded for this clonotype. The chain couples TRBV5-6 to TRBJ2-7; 8 bases align to TRBD2. CDR3 length: 15 amino acids. V shed 1 base, J shed 2 bases, and the junction held 5 bases outside the gene matches. Germline loops: CDR1 SGHDT, CDR2 YYEEEE. DNA for the CDR3: TGTGCCAGCAGCTTGTTGGTAGCGGGAACCTACGAGCAGTACTTC. This codes for CASSLLVAGTYEQYF.

In this sample, this clonotype turned up once. The V gene is TRBV24-1, the J gene TRBJ1-2; 7 bases fit TRBD1. The germline CDR1 and CDR2 sequences are KGHDR and SFDVKD. The CDR3 consists of 14 residues. The ends lost 4 bases at V and 1 base at J; junction bases unmatched: 2. The CDR3 sequence is CATSEDRVNYGYTF. CDR3 DNA: TGTGCCACCAGTGAAGACAGGGTTAACTATGGCTACACCTTC.

Ten or more counts support this clonotype. The genes are TRBV6-1 and TRBJ1-2; no definite D call. Trimming left V 6 bases short and J 8 bases short, with 16 bases between. This CDR3 spans 13 amino acids. Germline V gene data show CDR1 as MNHNS and CDR2 as SASEGT. CDR3 sequence reads: CASRGREGEGYTF. Written as DNA, the CDR3 is TGTGCCAGCAGGGGAAGAGAGGGAGAAGGCTACACCTTC.

The chain recombines TRBV30 with TRBJ1-1; D call uncertain. Germline V CDR1 and CDR2: GTSNPN, SVGIG (reference sequence). The CDR3 spans 14 residues. V lost 0 bases and J lost 0, with 8 bases in between. CDR3 DNA: TGTGCCTGGAGTGTTGGGCGTTTGAACACTGAAGCTTTCTTT. It specifies CAWSVGRLNTEAFF.

V is TRBV28 and J is TRBJ1-1, with D unclear. In germline, CDR1 is MDHEN, CDR2 SYDVKM. CDR3 length: 16 amino acids. The V gene lost 4 bases and the J gene lost 6 bases, with 21 bases spanning the gap. DNA of the CDR3: TGTGCCAGCAGTTCTACGACTGGTGGAGGCTTTCCTGAAGCTTTCTTT. Translating gives CASSSTTGGGFPEAFF. The full variable domain, completed using reference TRBV28 and TRBJ1-1, is DVKVTQSSRYLVKRTGEKVFLECVQDMDHENMFWYRQDPGLGLRLIYFSYDVKMKEKGDIPEGYSVSREKKERFSLILESASTNQTSMYLCASSSTTGGGFPEAFFGQGTRLTVV.

The rearrangement uses TRBV4-3 and TRBJ1-5; no clear D gene. Trimming pared 2 bases from V and 6 bases from J, leaving 14 bases between. The CDR3 totals 15 residues. Germline lookup yields CDR1 LGHNA and CDR2 YSLEER. The CDR3 nucleotides read TGCGCCAGCAGCCAAAATTCAAGGGAAGGTCAGCCCCAGCATTTT. Encoded protein: CASSQNSREGQPQHF.

This clonotype was counted many times. The rearrangement joins TRBV11-2 to TRBJ2-7, with 8 bases identical to TRBD2. In germline, CDR1 is SGHAT, CDR2 FQNNGV. V shed 4 bases, J shed 3 bases, and the junction held 8 bases outside the gene matches. The length of the CDR3 is 15 residues. CDR3 sequence: CASSSGTSGYYEQYF. The CDR3 DNA follows: TGTGCCAGCAGCTCCGGGACTAGTGGTTACTACGAGCAGTACTTC.

The table lists this clonotype with many counts. The rearrangement uses TRBV6-1 and TRBJ1-3; a weak D match, TRBD1 (5 bases). The CDR3 contains 15 residues. V dropped 1 base and J dropped 1 base, with 8 bases sitting between them. Germline CDR1 reads MNHNS; CDR2 reads SASEGT. The CDR3 spells CASSEGGASGNTIYF. The CDR3 bases are TGTGCCAGCAGTGAAGGAGGGGCGTCTGGAAACACCATATATTTT.

This clonotype was seen ten or more times. The chain recombines TRBV12-3 or TRBV12-4 with TRBJ2-7, with D perhaps TRBD1 (6 bases). CDR3 length: 14 amino acids. Trimming took off 4 bases at V and 3 bases at J, with 13 bases between the two ends. The CDR3 reads CASSSRTDLYEQYF. CDR3 DNA sequence: TGTGCCAGCAGTTCCAGGACAGACCTCTACGAGCAGTACTTC.

The sample holds many counts of this clonotype. The genes are TRBV12-3 or TRBV12-4 and TRBJ2-5; 9 bases match TRBD2. This CDR3 has 15 residues. V dropped 5 bases and J dropped 4; count of bases not matched to a gene: 8. CDR3 in amino acids: CASSPAAGGRETQYF. For the CDR3, the DNA is TGTGCCAGCAGTCCGGCGGCGGGAGGGAGAGAGACCCAGTACTTC.

This clonotype has a count of ten or more. The J gene is TRBJ2-7, the V gene TRBV28; tentatively, D is TRBD1 (6 bases). The CDR3 spans 15 residues. The V gene's germline CDR1 is MDHEN and CDR2 SYDVKM. V gave up 5 bases and J gave up 3 bases, with 17 bases separating them. The CDR3, as DNA: TGTGCCAGCAGTCCTAGGGGGATACTATACTACGAGCAGTACTTC. This encodes CASSPRGILYYEQYF.

This chain joins TRBV7-8 and TRBJ1-6; no clear D gene. Germline CDR1 and CDR2: SGHVS and FQNEAQ. The V end lost 3 bases, the J end lost 12 bases, and 12 bases lay between the germline ends. The CDR3 loop spans 13 amino acids. CDR3 nucleotide sequence: TGTGCCAGCAGCTTTCCGGGAGACAAACCCCTCCACTTT. This translates into CASSFPGDKPLHF.

There are many counts of this clonotype. CDR3 in amino acids: CASRDRDRGSGYTF. The CDR3 DNA reads as TGTGCCAGCAGGGACCGGGACAGGGGCTCTGGCTACACCTTC. The chain joins TRBV6-1 to TRBJ1-2, with 10 bases lining up with TRBD1. CDR3 length: 14 amino acids. Germline V CDR1 and CDR2: MNHNS, SASEGT. V lost 6 bases and J lost 7; bases outside the gene matches: 8.

This clonotype showed up many times. The chain couples TRBV7-8 to TRBJ2-1, with 10 bases lining up with TRBD1. The CDR3 has 16 amino acids. Germline V lookup: CDR1 SGHVS, CDR2 FQNEAQ. The junction had 13 bases not matched to a gene; V was cut back by 5 bases and J by 9 bases. The CDR3 protein is CASSPPLGTGVSEQFF. CDR3 sequence (DNA): TGTGCCAGCAGCCCCCCTTTAGGGACAGGGGTAAGTGAGCAGTTCTTC. Based on the CDR3 plus reference TRBV7-8 and TRBJ2-1, the full variable domain is GAGVSQSPRYKVAKRGQDVALRCDPISGHVSLFWYQQALGQGPEFLTYFQNEAQLDKSGLPSDRFFAERPEGSVSTLKIQRTQQEDSAVYLCASSPPLGTGVSEQFFGPGTRLTVL.

At least ten counts were recorded for this clonotype. The rearrangement links TRBV28 to TRBJ2-7, with D perhaps TRBD1 or TRBD2 (7 bases each). CDR1 is MDHEN and CDR2 is SYDVKM in the germline V gene. The length of the CDR3 is 17 residues. The V and J ends lost 1 base and 0 bases respectively, with 16 bases between them. This chain's CDR3 is CASSLFAAGQSSYEQYF. The CDR3 region has the DNA TGTGCCAGCAGTTTATTCGCAGCGGGACAGAGCTCCTACGAGCAGTACTTC.

This clonotype was seen repeatedly, ten times or more. The chain employs TRBV20-1 and TRBJ2-7; D is possibly TRBD2 (6 bases). V dropped 4 bases and J dropped 4 bases, with 11 bases sitting between them. The CDR3 spans 12 residues. Germline V gene data show CDR1 as DFQATT and CDR2 as SNEGSKA (reference sequence). The CDR3 nucleotides read TGCAGTGCTAAGAGCGGGTCGTACGAGCAGTACTTC. It specifies CSAKSGSYEQYF.

This clonotype was found many times. This chain connects TRBV10-2 to TRBJ2-5; 8 bases fit TRBD1. The CDR3 contains 15 residues. Germline loops: CDR1 WSHSY, CDR2 SAAADI. V was pared by 4 bases and J by 5 bases, with 9 bases of the junction left unmatched. The CDR3 nucleotides read TGCGCCAGCAGTGCGCAGGGGGCGATTTCGGAGACCCAGTACTTC. Protein: CASSAQGAISETQYF.

V usage is TRBV6-2 or TRBV6-3 and J usage is TRBJ2-5; 7 bases match TRBD1. CDR3 size: 14 residues. The germline V gene has CDR1 MNHEY and CDR2 SVGEGT. V lost 2 bases, J lost 5 bases, and 5 bases stayed unmatched. CDR3 protein: CASSYPRGRETQYF. The CDR3 nucleotides are TGTGCCAGCAGTTACCCGAGGGGGCGGGAGACCCAGTACTTC.

CDR3: CASSAGTVGTGELFF. CDR3 coding DNA: TGTGCCAGCAGTGCCGGGACAGTAGGCACCGGGGAGCTGTTTTTT. The rearrangement uses TRBV6-1 and TRBJ2-2, with 7 bases matching TRBD1. The junction had 6 bases not matched to a gene; V was cut back by 4 bases and J by 4 bases. Germline values: CDR1 MNHNS, CDR2 SASEGT. This CDR3 spans 15 amino acids.

This clonotype was seen ten or more times. The chain uses TRBV11-2 and TRBJ2-7; possible D gene TRBD2, 6 bases. Germline CDR1 and CDR2: SGHAT and FQNNGV. V was cut by 5 bases and J by 2 bases, with 13 bases left in between. The CDR3 length is 14 residues. Written as DNA, the CDR3 is TGTGCCAGCAGCGCCCGGGACTTAACCTACGAGCAGTACTTC. Translation: CASSARDLTYEQYF.

This clonotype was seen at least ten times. The chain has TRBV19 and TRBJ1-5; 8 bases agree with TRBD1. V was clipped by 10 bases and J by 3 bases; unmatched bases: 17. Germline assignment: CDR1 LNHDA and CDR2 SQIVND (reference sequence). The CDR3 sequence is 17 residues long. The CDR3 loop is CATKGTGLRVYNQPQHF. For the CDR3, the DNA is TGTGCCACGAAAGGGACAGGATTGAGGGTTTACAATCAGCCCCAGCATTTT.

This clonotype occurred a few times. This sequence joins TRBV6-2 or TRBV6-3 and TRBJ2-5; 8 bases agree with TRBD2. The CDR3 sequence is 14 residues long. The germline gives CDR1 MNHEY, CDR2 SVGEGT. V shed 6 bases, J shed 5 bases, and the junction held 8 bases outside the gene matches. For the CDR3, the DNA is TGTGCCAGCAGCTACATGAGCGGGAGCGAGACCCAGTACTTC. Amino acid sequence: CASSYMSGSETQYF.

The CDR3 DNA reads as TGTGCCAGCAGTTACGGCGGGACAGGTCATTCCGAGCAGTACTTC. Protein product: CASSYGGTGHSEQYF. This chain uses TRBV6-5 with TRBJ2-7, with TRBD1 identical over 8 bases. J lost 6 bases, V lost 2 bases, and 9 bases had no gene match. Germline values: CDR1 MNHEY, CDR2 SVGAGI. The CDR3 length is 15 residues.

This rearrangement joins TRBV24-1 to TRBJ2-5; D might be TRBD1 or TRBD2, each matching 6 bases. CDR1 KGHDR and CDR2 SFDVKD come from the germline V gene. The V end lost 1 base, the J end lost 1 base, and 9 bases lay between the germline ends. There are 15 residues in the CDR3. The CDR3 DNA follows: TGTGCCACCAGTGATTTCCCGGGGGCCCAAGAGACCCAGTACTTC. This codes for CATSDFPGAQETQYF.